Listed below are T cell receptor beta chains from one sample, sequenced in a study of control samples from healthy donors and cancer patients. The data were produced by immunoSEQ multiplex PCR, yet TCRdb's version contains in-frame clones alone and is incomplete. The sample records around 82,000 clones, about 89% being singletons. Material for sequencing was blood. The receptors were gathered from a man over 45 in good health. The conserved cysteine and the conserved F or W are not part of the CDR3 here. A row's size may be missing; if present it is once, few, many or a size class.

clone_size	v_call	j_call	cdr3_aa
-	TRBV5-8	TRBJ1-4	ASSTTELNEKLF
-	TRBV18	TRBJ2-5	ASSPPGGLVLETQY
-	TRBV7-2	TRBJ2-3	ASSLAGGPTDTQY
-	TRBV5-4	TRBJ1-2	ASSTGLQGALFGYT
-	TRBV12-5	TRBJ2-1	ASGWGTGRVLEQF
-	TRBV6-5	TRBJ2-7	ATHSLSSYEQY
-	TRBV2	TRBJ1-5	ASRPDRGGNQPQH
-	TRBV7-2	TRBJ1-4	ASSLALSGGKLF
-	TRBV6-2/TRBV6-3	TRBJ1-2	ASSWTALNYGYT
-	TRBV5-8	TRBJ2-7	ASSLGSGPSYEQY
-	TRBV4-3	TRBJ2-3	ASSQDWTPSGGADTQY
-	TRBV2	TRBJ2-3	ASSGLAASTDTQY
-	TRBV15	TRBJ2-5	ATSRDIADKETQY
few	TRBV30	TRBJ1-5	AWSMGSNQPQH
-	TRBV6-2/TRBV6-3	TRBJ2-5	ASSYERGRGETQY
once	TRBV9	TRBJ1-1	ASSPNFVNTEAF
-	TRBV24-1	TRBJ2-5	ATGTDYSETQY
once	TRBV18	TRBJ2-5	ASSEGTGFQETQY
-	TRBV28	TRBJ1-5	ASKRNNQPQH
-	TRBV19	TRBJ1-1	ASSIVAGYTEAF
-	TRBV5-1	TRBJ1-1	ASSLGGYAEAF
-	TRBV19	TRBJ1-4	ASSPGQGNGEKLF
once	TRBV7-2	TRBJ1-1	ASSFAGVNTEAF
-	TRBV7-2	TRBJ1-1	ASSTMRMNTEAF
once	TRBV4-1	TRBJ2-2	ASSRSGGGATGELF
-	TRBV5-1	TRBJ2-7	ASSFREFGEQY
-	TRBV27	TRBJ2-7	ASSLVGTGNHEQY
-	TRBV7-6	TRBJ1-5	ASSLPAGGNAGNQPQH
-	TRBV21-1	TRBJ2-7	ASSINRFSYEQY
-	TRBV11-3	TRBJ2-2	ASSPGQGDTGELF
-	TRBV7-8	TRBJ1-2	ASSPRQDYGYT
-	TRBV12-3/TRBV12-4	TRBJ2-7	ASSQTTGQY
-	TRBV19	TRBJ1-5	ASRTGTSAFNQPQH
-	TRBV3-1/TRBV3-2	TRBJ1-5	ASSQEAGLGPQH
-	TRBV10-3	TRBJ1-5	AISRGDSNQPQH
-	TRBV4-2	TRBJ1-2	ASSQGLDYGYT
-	TRBV7-3	TRBJ1-1	ASSAFPEDTEAF
-	TRBV2	TRBJ1-1	ASSEADVSF
-	TRBV6-4	TRBJ2-2	ASSAEGVTGELF
-	TRBV18	TRBJ2-1	ASSPGRANEQF
-	TRBV24-1	TRBJ1-2	ATRPRTGRGYT
once	TRBV9	TRBJ1-3	ASSVGSGAGNTIY
-	TRBV28	TRBJ2-6	ASSLSGANVLT
-	TRBV9	TRBJ1-1	ASTALHRAEAF
-	TRBV7-2	TRBJ1-2	ASSLSGTRDYT
-	TRBV27	TRBJ1-2	ASSPQEDSTNYGYT
-	TRBV18	TRBJ1-2	ASSPTGDYGYT
-	TRBV7-2	TRBJ2-1	ASSFTPGLAGADEQF
-	TRBV6-5	TRBJ1-2	ASKWEGVDGYT
-	TRBV25-1	TRBJ1-5	ASRGTGGNQPQH
-	TRBV18	TRBJ2-7	ASSPSIQGAHEQY
-	TRBV27	TRBJ2-1	ASSLNGQGNEQF
-	TRBV9	TRBJ2-3	ASSVDQDTQY